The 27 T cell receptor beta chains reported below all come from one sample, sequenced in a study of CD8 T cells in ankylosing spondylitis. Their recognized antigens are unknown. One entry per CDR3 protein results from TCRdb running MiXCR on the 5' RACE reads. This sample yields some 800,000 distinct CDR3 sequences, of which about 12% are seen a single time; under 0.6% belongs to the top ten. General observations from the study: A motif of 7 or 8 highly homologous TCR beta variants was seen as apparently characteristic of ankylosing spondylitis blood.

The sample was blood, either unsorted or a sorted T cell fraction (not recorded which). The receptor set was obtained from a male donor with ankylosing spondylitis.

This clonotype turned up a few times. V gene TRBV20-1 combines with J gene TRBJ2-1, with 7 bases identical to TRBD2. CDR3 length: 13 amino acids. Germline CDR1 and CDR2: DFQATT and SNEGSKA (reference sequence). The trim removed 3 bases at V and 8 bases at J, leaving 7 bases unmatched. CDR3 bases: TGCAGTGCTAGCTGGCGGGGGAGGGATGAGCAGTTCTTC. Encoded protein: CSASWRGRDEQFF.

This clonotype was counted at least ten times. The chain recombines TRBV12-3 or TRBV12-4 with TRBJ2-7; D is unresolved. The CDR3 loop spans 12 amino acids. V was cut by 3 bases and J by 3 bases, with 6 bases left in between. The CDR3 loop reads CASSFQVYEQYF. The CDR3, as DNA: TGTGCCAGCAGTTTTCAAGTCTACGAGCAGTACTTC.

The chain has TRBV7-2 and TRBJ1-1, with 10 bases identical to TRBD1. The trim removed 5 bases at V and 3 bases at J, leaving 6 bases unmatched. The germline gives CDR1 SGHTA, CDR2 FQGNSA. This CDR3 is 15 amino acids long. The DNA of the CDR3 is TGTGCCAGCAGCCCGACAGGGGGCAAGGACACTGAAGCTTTCTTT. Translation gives CASSPTGGKDTEAFF.

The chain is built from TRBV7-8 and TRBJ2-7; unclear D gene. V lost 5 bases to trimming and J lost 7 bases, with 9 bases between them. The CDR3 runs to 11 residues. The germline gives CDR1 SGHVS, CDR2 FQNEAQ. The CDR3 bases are TGTGCCAGCAGCCCGATGGGGGAGCAGTACTTC. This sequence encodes CASSPMGEQYF.

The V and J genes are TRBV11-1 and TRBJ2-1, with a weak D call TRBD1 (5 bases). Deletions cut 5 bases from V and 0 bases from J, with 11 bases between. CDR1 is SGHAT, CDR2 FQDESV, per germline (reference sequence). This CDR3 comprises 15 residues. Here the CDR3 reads CASSDRQSSYNEQFF. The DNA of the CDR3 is TGTGCCAGCAGCGACCGACAGAGCTCCTACAATGAGCAGTTCTTC.

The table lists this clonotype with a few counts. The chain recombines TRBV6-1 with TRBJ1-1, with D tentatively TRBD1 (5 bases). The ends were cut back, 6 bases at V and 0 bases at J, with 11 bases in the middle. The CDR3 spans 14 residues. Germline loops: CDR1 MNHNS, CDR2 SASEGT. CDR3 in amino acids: CASRAGQLNTEAFF. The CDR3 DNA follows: TGTGCCAGCAGGGCAGGGCAGCTGAACACTGAAGCTTTCTTT.

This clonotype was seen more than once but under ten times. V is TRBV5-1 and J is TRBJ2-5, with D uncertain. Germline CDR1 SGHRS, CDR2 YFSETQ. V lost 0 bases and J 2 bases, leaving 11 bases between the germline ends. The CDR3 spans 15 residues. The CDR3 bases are TGCGCCAGCAGCTTGGATCGGCCAGGTCAAGAGACCCAGTACTTC. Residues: CASSLDRPGQETQYF.

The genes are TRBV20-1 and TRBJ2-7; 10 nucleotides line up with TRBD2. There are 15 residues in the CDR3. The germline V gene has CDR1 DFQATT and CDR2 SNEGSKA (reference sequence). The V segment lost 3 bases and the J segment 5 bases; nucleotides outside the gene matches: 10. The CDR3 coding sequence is TGCAGTGCTAGCCTAGCGGGAGTTCTAAGGCACGAGCAGTACTTC. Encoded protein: CSASLAGVLRHEQYF.

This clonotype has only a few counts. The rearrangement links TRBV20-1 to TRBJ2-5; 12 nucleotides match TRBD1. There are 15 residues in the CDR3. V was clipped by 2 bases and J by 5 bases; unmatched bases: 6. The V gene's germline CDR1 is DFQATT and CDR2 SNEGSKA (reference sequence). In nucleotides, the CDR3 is TGCAGTGCTAGACGGGACAGGGGGCCAATTGAGACCCAGTACTTC. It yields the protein CSARRDRGPIETQYF.

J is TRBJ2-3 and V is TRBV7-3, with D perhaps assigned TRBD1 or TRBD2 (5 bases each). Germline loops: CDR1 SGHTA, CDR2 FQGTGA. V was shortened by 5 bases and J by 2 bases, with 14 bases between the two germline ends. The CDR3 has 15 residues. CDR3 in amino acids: CASSKWGFDTDTQYF. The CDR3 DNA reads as TGTGCCAGCAGCAAGTGGGGGTTTGACACAGATACGCAGTATTTT.

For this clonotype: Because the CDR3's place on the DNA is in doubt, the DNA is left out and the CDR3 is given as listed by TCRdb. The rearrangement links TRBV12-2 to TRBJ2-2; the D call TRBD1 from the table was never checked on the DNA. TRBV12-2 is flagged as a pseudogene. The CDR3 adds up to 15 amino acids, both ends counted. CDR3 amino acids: CARRQGAFAPGSCFF.

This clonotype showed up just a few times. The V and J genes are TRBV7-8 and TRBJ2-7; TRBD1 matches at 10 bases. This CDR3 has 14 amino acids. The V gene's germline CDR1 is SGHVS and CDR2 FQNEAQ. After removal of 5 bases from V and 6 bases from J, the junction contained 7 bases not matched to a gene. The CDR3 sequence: CASSTWTGGAEQYF. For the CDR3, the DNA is TGTGCCAGCAGCACCTGGACAGGGGGTGCCGAGCAGTACTTC.

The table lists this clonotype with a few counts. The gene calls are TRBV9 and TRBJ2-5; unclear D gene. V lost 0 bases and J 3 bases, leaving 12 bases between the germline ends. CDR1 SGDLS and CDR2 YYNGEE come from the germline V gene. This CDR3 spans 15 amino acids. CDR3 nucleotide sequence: TGTGCCAGCAGCGTAGGGTCAGCATACAAAGAGACCCAGTACTTC. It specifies CASSVGSAYKETQYF.

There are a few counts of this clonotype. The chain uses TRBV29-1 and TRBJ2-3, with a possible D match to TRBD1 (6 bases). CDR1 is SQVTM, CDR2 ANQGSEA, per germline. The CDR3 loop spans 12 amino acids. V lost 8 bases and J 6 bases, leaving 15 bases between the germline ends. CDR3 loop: CSTGTGPDTQYF. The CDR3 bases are TGCAGCACTGGAACAGGGCCCGATACGCAGTATTTT.

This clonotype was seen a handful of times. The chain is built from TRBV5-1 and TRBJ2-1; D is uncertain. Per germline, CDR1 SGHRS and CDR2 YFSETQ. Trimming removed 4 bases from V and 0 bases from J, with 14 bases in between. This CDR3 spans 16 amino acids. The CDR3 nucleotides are TGCGCCAGCAGCGACCCGGGTCAAGGCTCCTACAATGAGCAGTTCTTC. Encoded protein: CASSDPGQGSYNEQFF.

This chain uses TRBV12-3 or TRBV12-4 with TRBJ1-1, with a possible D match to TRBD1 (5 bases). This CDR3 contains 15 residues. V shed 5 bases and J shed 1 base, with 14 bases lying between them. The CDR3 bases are TGTGCCAGCAGTAAGGGACGGCCCGGGAACACTGAAGCTTTCTTT. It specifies CASSKGRPGNTEAFF.

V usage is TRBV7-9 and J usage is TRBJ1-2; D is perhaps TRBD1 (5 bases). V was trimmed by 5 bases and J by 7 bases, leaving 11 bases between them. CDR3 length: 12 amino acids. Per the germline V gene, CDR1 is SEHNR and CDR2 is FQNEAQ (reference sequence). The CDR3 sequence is CASSTTVSGYTF. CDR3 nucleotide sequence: TGTGCCAGCAGCACGACAGTATCTGGCTACACCTTC.

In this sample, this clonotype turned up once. The CDR3 DNA reads TGTGCCACCAGCAGAGGAGGCGGGGGAACAAGCACAGATACGCAGTATTTT. This sequence encodes CATSRGGGGTSTDTQYF. The genes are TRBV15 and TRBJ2-3; 7 bases agree with TRBD2. CDR1 and CDR2 from the germline V gene are LNHNV and YYDKDF (reference sequence). Losses at the gene ends were 1 base for V and 0 bases for J; bases not matched to a gene: 7. The CDR3 sequence is 17 residues long.

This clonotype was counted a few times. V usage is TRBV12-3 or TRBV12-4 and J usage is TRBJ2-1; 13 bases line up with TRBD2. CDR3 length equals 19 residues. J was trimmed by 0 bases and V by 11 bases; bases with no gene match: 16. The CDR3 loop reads CAFSSTTSGRSYSYNEQFF. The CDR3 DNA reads TGTGCCTTCAGTTCGACGACTAGCGGGAGGTCTTACTCCTACAATGAGCAGTTCTTC.

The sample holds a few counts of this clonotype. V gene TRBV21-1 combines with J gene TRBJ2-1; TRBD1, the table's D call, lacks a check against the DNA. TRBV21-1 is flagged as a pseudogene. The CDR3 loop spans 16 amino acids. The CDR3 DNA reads TGTGCCAGCAGCAAAGGGGGGTGGGGTCGGTACAATGAGCAGTTCTTC. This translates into CASSKGGWGRYNEQFF.

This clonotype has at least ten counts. The CDR3 DNA reads as TGCAGCGCACCGACGTTGGGGACAGAGACCCAGTACTTC. Translation: CSAPTLGTETQYF. The chain carries TRBV29-1 and TRBJ2-5, with D perhaps TRBD1 or TRBD2 (5 bases each). Trimming shortened V by 7 bases and J by 4 bases, and 16 bases separated the two germline ends. The CDR3 covers 13 residues. Germline V CDR1 and CDR2: SQVTM, ANQGSEA.

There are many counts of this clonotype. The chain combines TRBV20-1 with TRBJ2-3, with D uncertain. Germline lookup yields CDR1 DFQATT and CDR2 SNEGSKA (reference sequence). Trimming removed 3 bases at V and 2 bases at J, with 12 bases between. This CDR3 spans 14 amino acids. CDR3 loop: CSASAPSNTDTQYF. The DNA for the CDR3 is TGCAGTGCTAGTGCTCCGTCCAACACAGATACGCAGTATTTT.

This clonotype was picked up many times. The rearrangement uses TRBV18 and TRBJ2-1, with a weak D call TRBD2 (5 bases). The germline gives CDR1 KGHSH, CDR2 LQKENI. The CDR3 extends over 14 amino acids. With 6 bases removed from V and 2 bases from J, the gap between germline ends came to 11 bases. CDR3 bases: TGTGCCAGCTCTCGGGGATCTGCCTACAATGAGCAGTTCTTC. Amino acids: CASSRGSAYNEQFF. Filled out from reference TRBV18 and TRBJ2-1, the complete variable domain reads NAGVMQNPRHLVRRRGQEARLRCSPMKGHSHVYWYRQLPEEGLKFMVYLQKENIIDESGMPKERFSAEFPKEGPSILRIQQVVRGDSAAYFCASSRGSAYNEQFFGPGTRLTVL.

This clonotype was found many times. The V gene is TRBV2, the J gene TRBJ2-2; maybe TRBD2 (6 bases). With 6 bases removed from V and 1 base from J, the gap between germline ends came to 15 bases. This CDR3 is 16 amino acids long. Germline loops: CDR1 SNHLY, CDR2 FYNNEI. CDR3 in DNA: TGTGCCAGCAGCCAGCAGGGACTCCTGAACACCGGGGAGCTGTTTTTT. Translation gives CASSQQGLLNTGELFF.

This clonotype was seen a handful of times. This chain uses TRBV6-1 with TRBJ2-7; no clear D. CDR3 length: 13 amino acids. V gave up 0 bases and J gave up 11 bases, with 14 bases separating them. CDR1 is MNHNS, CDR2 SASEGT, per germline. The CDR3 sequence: CASSEAYDRPEYF. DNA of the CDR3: TGTGCCAGCAGTGAAGCGTACGACCGCCCGGAGTACTTC.

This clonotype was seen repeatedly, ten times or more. In nucleotides, the CDR3 is TGTGCCAGCAGCTTGCAACTGGGTGGGGAGCTGTTTTTT. It codes for CASSLQLGGELFF. This chain joins TRBV7-2 and TRBJ2-2; D unresolved. V lost 3 bases, J lost 8 bases, and 10 bases lay in between. This CDR3 has 13 amino acids. Germline V gene data show CDR1 as SGHTA and CDR2 as FQGNSA.

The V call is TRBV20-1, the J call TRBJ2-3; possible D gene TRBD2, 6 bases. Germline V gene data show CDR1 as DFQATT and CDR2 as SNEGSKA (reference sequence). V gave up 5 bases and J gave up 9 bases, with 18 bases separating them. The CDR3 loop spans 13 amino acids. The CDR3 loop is CSAPISGARTQYF. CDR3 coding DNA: TGCAGTGCTCCCATTAGCGGAGCCAGAACGCAGTATTTT.